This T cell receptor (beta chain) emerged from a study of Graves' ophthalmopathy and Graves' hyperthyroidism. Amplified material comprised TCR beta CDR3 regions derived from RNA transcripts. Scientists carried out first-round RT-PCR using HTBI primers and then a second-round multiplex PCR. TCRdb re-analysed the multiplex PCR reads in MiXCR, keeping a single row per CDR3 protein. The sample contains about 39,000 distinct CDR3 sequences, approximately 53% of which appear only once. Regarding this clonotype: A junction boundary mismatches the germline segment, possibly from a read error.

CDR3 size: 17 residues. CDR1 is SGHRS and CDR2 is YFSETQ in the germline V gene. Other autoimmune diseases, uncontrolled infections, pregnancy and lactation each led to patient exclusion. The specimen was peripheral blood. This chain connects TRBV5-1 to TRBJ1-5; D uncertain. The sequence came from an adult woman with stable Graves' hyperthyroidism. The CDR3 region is CASSLGPVPYSNRPQHF. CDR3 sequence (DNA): TGCGCCAGCAGCCTCGGGCCAGTCCCTTATAGCAATCGGCCCCAGCATTTT.